This T cell receptor beta chain comes out of a study of shared clonotypes between healthy human individuals. About this clone: Its antigen is as yet unknown.

The CDR3 loop spans 15 amino acids. Study-wide results and limits: The genetic and exposure-history diversity represented was limited by few donors.

The naive CD8 subset, CD45RO-negative cells positively selected for CCR7, excluded terminally differentiated effector memory CD45RA+ cells. Clones were read by immunoSEQ multiplex PCR, and TCRdb kept only the in-frame ones, dropping some. The sample lists hundreds of thousands of clones, approximately 95% occurring once. The clonotype was recovered from a woman aged 25-40 years in good health. The sequencing sample was made of naive CD8+ T cells sorted from blood. This chain uses TRBV21-1 with TRBJ2-2. TRBV21-1 is assigned pseudogene status. CDR3 loop: CASSENRGGAGELFF. The DNA of the CDR3 is TGTGCCAGCAGCGAAAACAGGGGAGGGGCCGGGGAGCTGTTTTTT.